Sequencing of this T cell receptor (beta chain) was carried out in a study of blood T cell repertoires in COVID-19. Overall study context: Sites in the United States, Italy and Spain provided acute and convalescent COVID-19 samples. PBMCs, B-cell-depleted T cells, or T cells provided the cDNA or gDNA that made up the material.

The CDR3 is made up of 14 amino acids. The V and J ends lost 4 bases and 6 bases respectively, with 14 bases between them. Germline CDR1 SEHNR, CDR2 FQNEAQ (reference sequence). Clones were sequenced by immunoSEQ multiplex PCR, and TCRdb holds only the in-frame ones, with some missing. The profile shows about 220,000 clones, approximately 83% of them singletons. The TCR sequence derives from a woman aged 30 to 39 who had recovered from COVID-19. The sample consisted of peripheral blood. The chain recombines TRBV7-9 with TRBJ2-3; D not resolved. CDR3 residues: CASSSSYSWDTQYF. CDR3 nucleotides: TGTGCCAGCAGCTCCTCATACAGTTGGGATACGCAGTATTTT. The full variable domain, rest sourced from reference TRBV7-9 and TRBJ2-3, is DTGVSQNPRHKITKRGQNVTFRCDPISEHNRLYWYRQTLGQGPEFLTYFQNEAQLEKSRLLSDRFSAERPKGSFSTLEIQRTEQGDSAMYLCASSSSYSWDTQYFGPGTRLTVL.